This T cell receptor delta chain was observed in a study of gamma-delta T cells after stem cell transplantation. Notes on this clone: For this DNA, TCRdb reports the protein of a much larger clone, which diverges at residue 11, most likely from a read error; the protein presented here is translated directly from the DNA.

CDR3 size: 18 residues. Between the trimmed V and J ends, which lost 0 bases and 0 bases, there was a span of 19 bases. The germline CDR1 and CDR2 sequences are GEAIGNYY and EKD. TCRdb re-processed the RT-PCR reads using CATT. The sample has around 2,400 delta-chain clones, 2.5% to 3.5% seen once; the top ten hold roughly 38%. Specimen: gamma-delta T cells. This chain joins TRDV2 and TRDJ1; D remains ambiguous. The receptor's source is a human donor. It is not recorded whose cells these are; they may come from a transplant donor. CDR3 nucleotides: TGTGCCTGTGACACCGTAGTCGCGTCCCCCAGCGACACCGATAAACTCATCTTT. This translates into CACDTVVASPSDTDKLIF.